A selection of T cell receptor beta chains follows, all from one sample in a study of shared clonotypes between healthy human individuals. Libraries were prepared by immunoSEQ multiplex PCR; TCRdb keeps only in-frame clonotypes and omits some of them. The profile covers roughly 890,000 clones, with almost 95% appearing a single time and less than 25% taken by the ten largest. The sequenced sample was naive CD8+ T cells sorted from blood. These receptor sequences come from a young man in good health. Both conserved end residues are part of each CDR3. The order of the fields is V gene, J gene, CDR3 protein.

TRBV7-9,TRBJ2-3,CASSTSERHLTDTQYF
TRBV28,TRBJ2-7,CASSTSGSSYEQYF
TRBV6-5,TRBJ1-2,CASSYGTAAIYGYTF
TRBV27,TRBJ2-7,CASSPRTGPAYEQYF
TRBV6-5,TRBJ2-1,CASSSIAGEGYNEQFF
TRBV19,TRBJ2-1,CASSDSNKIYNEQFF
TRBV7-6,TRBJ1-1,CASSVGGTPYTEAFF
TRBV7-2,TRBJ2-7,CASSLPPAYEQYF
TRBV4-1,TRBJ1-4,CASSPRVATNEKLFF
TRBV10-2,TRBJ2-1,CASSGLAGYNEQFF
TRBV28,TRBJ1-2,CASNTIQGAPNYGYTF